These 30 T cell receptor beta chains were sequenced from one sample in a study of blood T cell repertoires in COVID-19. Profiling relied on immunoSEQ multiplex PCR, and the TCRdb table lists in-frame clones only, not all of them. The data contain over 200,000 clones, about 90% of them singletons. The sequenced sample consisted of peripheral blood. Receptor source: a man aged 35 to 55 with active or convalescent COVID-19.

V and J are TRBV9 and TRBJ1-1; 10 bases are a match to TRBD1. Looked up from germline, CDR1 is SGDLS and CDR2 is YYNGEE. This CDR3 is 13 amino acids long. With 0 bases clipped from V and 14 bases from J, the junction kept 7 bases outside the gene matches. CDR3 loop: CASSVVVGTGVFF. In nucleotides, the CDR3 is TGTGCCAGCAGCGTAGTAGTAGGGACAGGGGTGTTCTTT.

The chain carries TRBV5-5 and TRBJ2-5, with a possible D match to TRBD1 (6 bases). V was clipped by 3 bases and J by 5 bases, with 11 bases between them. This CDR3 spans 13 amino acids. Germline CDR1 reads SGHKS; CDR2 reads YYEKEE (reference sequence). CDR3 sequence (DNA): TGTGCCAGCAGCTCGCGACAGGATGAGACCCAGTACTTC. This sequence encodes CASSSRQDETQYF.

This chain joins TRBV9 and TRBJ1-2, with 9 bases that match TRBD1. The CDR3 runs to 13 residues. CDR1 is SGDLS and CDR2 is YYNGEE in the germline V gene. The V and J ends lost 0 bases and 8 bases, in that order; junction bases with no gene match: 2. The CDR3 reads CASSVGQGGGYTF. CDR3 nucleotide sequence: TGTGCCAGCAGCGTAGGACAGGGGGGAGGCTACACCTTC.

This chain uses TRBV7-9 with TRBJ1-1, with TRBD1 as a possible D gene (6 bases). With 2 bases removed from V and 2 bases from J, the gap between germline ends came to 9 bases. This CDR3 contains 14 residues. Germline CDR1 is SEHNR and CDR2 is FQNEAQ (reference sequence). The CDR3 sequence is CASSLQGFNTEAFF. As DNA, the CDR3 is TGTGCCAGCAGCTTACAGGGGTTCAACACTGAAGCTTTCTTT.

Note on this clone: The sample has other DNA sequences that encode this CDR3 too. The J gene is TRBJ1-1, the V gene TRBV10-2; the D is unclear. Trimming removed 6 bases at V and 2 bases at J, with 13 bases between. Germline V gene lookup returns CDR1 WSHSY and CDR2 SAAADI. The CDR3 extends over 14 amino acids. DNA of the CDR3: TGCGCCAGCAGCCACCGTGAGGGCAACACTGAAGCTTTCTTT. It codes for CASSHREGNTEAFF.

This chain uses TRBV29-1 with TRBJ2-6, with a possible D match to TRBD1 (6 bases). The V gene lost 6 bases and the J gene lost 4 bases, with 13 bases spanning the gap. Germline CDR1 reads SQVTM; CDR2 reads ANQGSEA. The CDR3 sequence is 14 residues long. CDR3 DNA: TGCAGCGTCGCACAGGGAGTCGGGGCCAACGTCCTGACTTTC. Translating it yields CSVAQGVGANVLTF.

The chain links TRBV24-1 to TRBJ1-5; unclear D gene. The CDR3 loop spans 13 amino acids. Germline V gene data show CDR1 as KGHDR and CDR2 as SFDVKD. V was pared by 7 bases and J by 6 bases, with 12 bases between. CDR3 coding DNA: TGTGCCACCAGCGGGAGGGTAGGTCAGCCCCAGCATTTT. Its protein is CATSGRVGQPQHF.

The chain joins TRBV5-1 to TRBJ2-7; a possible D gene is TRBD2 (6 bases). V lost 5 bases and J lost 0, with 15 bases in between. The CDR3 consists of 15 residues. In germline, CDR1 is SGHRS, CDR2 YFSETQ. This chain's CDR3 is CASRGEGRSSYEQYF. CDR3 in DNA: TGCGCCAGCAGAGGAGAAGGGAGGAGCTCCTACGAGCAGTACTTC. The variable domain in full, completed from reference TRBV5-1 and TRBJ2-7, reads KAGVTQTPRYLIKTRGQQVTLSCSPISGHRSVSWYQQTPGQGLQFLFEYFSETQRNKGNFPGRFSGRQFSNSRSEMNVSTLELGDSALYLCASRGEGRSSYEQYFGPGTRLTVT.

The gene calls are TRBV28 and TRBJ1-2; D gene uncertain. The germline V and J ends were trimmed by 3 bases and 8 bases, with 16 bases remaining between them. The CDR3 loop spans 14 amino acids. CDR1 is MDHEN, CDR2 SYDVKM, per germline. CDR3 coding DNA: TGTGCCAGCAGTTTCGTCCGCGGCCACAAGGGCTACACCTTC. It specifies CASSFVRGHKGYTF.

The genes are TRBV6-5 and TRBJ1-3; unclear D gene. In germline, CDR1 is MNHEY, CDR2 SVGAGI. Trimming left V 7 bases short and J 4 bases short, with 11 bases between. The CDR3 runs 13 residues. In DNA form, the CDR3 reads TGTGCCAGCAAACGTTTGGGCGGAAACACCATATATTTT. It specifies CASKRLGGNTIYF.

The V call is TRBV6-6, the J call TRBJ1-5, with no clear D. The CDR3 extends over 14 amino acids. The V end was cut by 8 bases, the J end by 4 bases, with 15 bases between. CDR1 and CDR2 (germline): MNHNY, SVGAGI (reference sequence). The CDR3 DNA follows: TGTGCCAGCCAGTCGTGGGAGGGTAATCAGCCCCAGCATTTT. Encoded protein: CASQSWEGNQPQHF.

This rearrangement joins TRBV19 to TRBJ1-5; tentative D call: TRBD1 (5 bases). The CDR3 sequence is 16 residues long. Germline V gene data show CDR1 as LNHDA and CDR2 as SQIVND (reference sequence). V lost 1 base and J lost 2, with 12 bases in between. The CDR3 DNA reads TGTGCCAGTAGTATAGTGCCAGGGTTCGGCAATCAGCCCCAGCATTTT. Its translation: CASSIVPGFGNQPQHF.

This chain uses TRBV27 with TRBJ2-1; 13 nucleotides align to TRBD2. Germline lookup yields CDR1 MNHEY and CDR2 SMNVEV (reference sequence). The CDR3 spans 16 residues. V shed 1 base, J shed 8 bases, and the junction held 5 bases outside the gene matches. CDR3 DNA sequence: TGTGCCAGCAGTTTATATGGGACTAGCGGGATCTATGAGCAGTTCTTC. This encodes CASSLYGTSGIYEQFF.

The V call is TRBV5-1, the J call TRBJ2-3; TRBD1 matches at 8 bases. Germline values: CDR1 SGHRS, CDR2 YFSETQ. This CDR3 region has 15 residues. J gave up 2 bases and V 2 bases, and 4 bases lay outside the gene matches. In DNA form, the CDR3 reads TGCGCCAGCAGCTTCGACAGGGGCGCCACAGATACGCAGTATTTT. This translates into CASSFDRGATDTQYF.

DNA for the CDR3: TGCGCCAGCAGCTTCGGACAGGGGGGAGCTTTCTTT. Residues: CASSFGQGGAFF. The chain is built from TRBV5-1 and TRBJ1-1; 10 bases are a match to TRBD1. Losses at the gene ends were 2 bases for V and 10 bases for J; bases not matched to a gene: 2. The CDR3 contains 12 residues. The germline CDR1 and CDR2 sequences are SGHRS and YFSETQ. Full variable domain (rest looked up from reference TRBV5-1 and TRBJ1-1): KAGVTQTPRYLIKTRGQQVTLSCSPISGHRSVSWYQQTPGQGLQFLFEYFSETQRNKGNFPGRFSGRQFSNSRSEMNVSTLELGDSALYLCASSFGQGGAFFGQGTRLTVV.

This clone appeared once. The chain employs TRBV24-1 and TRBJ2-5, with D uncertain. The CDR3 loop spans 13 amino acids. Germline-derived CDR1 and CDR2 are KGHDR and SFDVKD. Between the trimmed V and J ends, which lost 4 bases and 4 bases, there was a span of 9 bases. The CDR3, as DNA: TGTGCCACCAGTGACCCCGCCGGAGAGACCCAGTACTTC. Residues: CATSDPAGETQYF.

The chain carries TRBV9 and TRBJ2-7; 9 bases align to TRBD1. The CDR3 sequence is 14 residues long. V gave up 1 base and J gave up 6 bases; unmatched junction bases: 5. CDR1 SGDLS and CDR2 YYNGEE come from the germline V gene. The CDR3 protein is CASSVLGQGSEQYF. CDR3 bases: TGTGCCAGCAGCGTACTTGGACAGGGGAGCGAGCAGTACTTC.

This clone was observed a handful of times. The CDR3 region is CSVTGTGVSFFTDTQYF. CDR3 nucleotides: TGCAGCGTGACCGGGACAGGCGTCTCTTTCTTCACAGATACGCAGTATTTT. The chain employs TRBV29-1 and TRBJ2-3; 8 bases fit TRBD1. Trimming cost V 6 bases and J 2 bases; bases outside gene matches: 16. Per the germline V gene, CDR1 is SQVTM and CDR2 is ANQGSEA. This CDR3 is built from 17 residues.

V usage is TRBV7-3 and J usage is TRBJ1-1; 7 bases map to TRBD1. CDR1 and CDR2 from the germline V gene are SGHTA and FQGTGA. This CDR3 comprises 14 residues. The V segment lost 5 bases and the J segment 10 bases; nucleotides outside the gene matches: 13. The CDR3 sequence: CASSQDRAPARAFF. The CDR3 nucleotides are TGTGCCAGCAGCCAAGACAGGGCCCCCGCGAGAGCTTTCTTT.

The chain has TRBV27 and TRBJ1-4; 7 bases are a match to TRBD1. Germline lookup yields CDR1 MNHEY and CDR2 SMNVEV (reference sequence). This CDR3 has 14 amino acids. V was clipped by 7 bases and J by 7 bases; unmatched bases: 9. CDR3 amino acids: CASTRGRGSEKLFF. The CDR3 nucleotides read TGTGCCAGCACAAGGGGCAGGGGGTCTGAAAAACTGTTTTTT.

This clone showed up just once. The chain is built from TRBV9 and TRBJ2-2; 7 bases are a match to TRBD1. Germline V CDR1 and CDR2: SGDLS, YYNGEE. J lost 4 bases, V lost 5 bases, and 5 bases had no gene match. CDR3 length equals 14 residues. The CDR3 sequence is CASSLRDSTGELFF. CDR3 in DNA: TGTGCCAGCAGTCTTCGGGACAGCACCGGGGAGCTGTTTTTT.

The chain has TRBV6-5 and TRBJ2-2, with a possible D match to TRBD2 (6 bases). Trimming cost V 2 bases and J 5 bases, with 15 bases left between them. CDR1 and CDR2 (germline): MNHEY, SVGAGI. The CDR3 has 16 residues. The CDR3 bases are TGTGCCAGCAGTTACGAAGGGGCGCGGGGTACCGGGGAGCTGTTTTTT. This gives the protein CASSYEGARGTGELFF.

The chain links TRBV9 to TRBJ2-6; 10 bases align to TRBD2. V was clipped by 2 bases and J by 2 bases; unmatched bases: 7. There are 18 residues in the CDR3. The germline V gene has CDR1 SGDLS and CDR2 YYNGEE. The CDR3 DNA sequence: TGTGCCAGCAGCGTGAGGAGGACTAGCGGAACTGGGGCCAACGTCCTGACTTTC. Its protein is CASSVRRTSGTGANVLTF.

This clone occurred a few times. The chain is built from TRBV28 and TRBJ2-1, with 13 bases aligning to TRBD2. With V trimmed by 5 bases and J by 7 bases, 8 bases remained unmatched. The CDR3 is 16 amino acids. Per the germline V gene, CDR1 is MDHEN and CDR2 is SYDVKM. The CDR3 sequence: CASSPRTSGRGNEQFF. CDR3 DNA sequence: TGTGCCAGCAGTCCACGGACTAGCGGGAGAGGAAATGAGCAGTTCTTC.

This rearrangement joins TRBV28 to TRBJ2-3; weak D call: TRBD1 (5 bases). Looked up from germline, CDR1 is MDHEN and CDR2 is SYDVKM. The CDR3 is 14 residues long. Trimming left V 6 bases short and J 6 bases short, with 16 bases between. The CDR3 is CASSRPHRSDTQYF. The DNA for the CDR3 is TGTGCCAGCAGCCGACCCCACAGGTCGGATACGCAGTATTTT.

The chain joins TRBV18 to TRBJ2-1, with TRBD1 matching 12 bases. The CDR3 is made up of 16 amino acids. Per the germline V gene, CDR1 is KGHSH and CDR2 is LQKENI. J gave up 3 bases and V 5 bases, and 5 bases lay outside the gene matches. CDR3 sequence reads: CASSKGQGAFYNEQFF. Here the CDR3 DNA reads TGTGCCAGCTCAAAGGGACAGGGGGCTTTCTACAATGAGCAGTTCTTC.

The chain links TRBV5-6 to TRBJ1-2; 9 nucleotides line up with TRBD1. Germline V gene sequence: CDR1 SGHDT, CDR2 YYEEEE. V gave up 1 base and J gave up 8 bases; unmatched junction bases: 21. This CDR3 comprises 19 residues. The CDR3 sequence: CASSLPSWTGDWGPWGYTF. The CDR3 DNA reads TGTGCCAGCAGCTTGCCTTCCTGGACAGGGGATTGGGGCCCTTGGGGCTACACCTTC. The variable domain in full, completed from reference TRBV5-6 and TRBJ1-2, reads DAGVTQSPTHLIKTRGQQVTLRCSPKSGHDTVSWYQQALGQGPQFIFQYYEEEERQRGNFPDRFSGHQFPNYSSELNVNALLLGDSALYLCASSLPSWTGDWGPWGYTFGSGTRLTVV.

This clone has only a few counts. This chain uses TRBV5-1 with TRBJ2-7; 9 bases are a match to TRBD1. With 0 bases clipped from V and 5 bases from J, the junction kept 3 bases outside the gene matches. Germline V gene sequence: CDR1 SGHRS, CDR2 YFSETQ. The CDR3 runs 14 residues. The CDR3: CASSLDRGLDEQYF. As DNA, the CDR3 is TGCGCCAGCAGCTTGGACAGGGGGCTTGACGAGCAGTACTTC.

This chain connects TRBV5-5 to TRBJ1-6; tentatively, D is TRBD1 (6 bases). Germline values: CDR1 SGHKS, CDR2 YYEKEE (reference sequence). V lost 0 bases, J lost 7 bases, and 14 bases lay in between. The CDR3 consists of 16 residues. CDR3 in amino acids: CASSLAGTRSNSPLHF. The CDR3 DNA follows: TGTGCCAGCAGCTTGGCCGGGACAAGATCAAATTCACCCCTCCACTTT.

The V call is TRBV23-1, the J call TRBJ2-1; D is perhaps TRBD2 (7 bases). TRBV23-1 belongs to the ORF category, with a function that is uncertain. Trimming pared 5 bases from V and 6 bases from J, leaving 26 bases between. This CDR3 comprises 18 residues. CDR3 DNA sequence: TGCGCCAGCAGTTACAACCCCCGGGGGGCCAGGGGAGGCAATGAGCAGTTCTTC. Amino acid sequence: CASSYNPRGARGGNEQFF.